This T cell receptor beta chain was observed in a study of early T cells in non-severe SARS-CoV-2 infection. In its sample, this clonotype was seen a few times. V gave up 3 bases and J gave up 9 bases; unmatched junction bases: 4. Per the germline V gene, CDR1 is SGHKS and CDR2 is YYEKEE (reference sequence). This CDR3 is 13 amino acids long. Via MiXCR, TCRdb re-called the 5' RACE reads, giving one row per CDR3 protein. The sample shows tens of thousands of distinct CDR3 sequences, around 13% of them seen only once. The sequence came from an adult who was a healthcare worker with PCR-confirmed SARS-CoV-2 infection or an uninfected control (not recorded which). The chain combines TRBV5-5 with TRBJ1-5; 9 nucleotides match TRBD1. Specimen: whole blood. The CDR3 protein is CASSWTGDLPQHF. In DNA, the CDR3 is TGTGCCAGCAGCTGGACAGGGGACCTGCCCCAGCATTTT.